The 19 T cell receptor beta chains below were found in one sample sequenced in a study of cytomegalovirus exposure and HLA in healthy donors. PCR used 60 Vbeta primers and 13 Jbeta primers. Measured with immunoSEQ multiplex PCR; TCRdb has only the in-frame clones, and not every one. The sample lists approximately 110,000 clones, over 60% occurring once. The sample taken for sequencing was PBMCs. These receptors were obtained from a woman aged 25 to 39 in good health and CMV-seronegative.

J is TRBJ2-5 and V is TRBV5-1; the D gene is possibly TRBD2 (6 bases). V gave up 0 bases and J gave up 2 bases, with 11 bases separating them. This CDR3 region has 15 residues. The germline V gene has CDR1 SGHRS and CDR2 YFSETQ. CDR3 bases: TGCGCCAGCAGCTTGGCCTTGGGGGGACAAGAGACCCAGTACTTC. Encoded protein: CASSLALGGQETQYF. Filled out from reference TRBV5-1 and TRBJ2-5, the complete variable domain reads KAGVTQTPRYLIKTRGQQVTLSCSPISGHRSVSWYQQTPGQGLQFLFEYFSETQRNKGNFPGRFSGRQFSNSRSEMNVSTLELGDSALYLCASSLALGGQETQYFGPGTRLLVL.

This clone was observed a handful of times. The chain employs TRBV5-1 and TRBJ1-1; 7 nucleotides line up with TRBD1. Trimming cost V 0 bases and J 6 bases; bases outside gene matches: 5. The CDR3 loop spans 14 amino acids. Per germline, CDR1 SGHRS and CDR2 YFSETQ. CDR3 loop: CASSLAQGGAEAFF. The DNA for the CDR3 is TGCGCCAGCAGCTTGGCGCAGGGGGGAGCTGAAGCTTTCTTT.

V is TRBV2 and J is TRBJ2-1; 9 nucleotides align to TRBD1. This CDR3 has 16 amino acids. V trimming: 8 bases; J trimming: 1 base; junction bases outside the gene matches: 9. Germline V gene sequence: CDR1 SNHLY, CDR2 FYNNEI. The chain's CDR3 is CASDRGDEYSYNEQFF. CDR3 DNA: TGTGCCAGCGACAGGGGGGACGAATATTCCTACAATGAGCAGTTCTTC. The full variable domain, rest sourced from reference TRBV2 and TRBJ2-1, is EPEVTQTPSHQVTQMGQEVILRCVPISNHLYFYWYRQILGQKVEFLVSFYNNEISEKSEIFDDQFSVERPDGSNFTLKIRSTKLEDSAMYFCASDRGDEYSYNEQFFGPGTRLTVL.

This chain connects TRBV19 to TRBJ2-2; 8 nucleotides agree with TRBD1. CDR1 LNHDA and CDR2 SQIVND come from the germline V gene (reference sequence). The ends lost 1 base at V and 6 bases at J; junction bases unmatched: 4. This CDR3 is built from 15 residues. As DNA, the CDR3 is TGTGCCAGTAGTATAGTGGACAGGGCGGCCGGGGAGCTGTTTTTT. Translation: CASSIVDRAAGELFF.

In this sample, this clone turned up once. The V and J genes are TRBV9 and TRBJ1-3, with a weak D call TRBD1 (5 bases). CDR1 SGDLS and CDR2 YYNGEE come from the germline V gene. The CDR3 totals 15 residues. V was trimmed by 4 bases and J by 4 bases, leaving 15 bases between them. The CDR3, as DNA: TGTGCCAGCAGCTTACAAGGAGGGGTGGGAAACACCATATATTTT. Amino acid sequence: CASSLQGGVGNTIYF.

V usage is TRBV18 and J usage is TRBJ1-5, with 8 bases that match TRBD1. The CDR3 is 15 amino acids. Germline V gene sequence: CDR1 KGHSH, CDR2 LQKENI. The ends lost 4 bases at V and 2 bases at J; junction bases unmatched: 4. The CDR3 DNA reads TGTGCCAGCTCACGAATGACAGGGGGCAATCAGCCCCAGCATTTT. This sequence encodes CASSRMTGGNQPQHF. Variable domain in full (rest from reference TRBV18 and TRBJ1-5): NAGVMQNPRHLVRRRGQEARLRCSPMKGHSHVYWYRQLPEEGLKFMVYLQKENIIDESGMPKERFSAEFPKEGPSILRIQQVVRGDSAAYFCASSRMTGGNQPQHFGDGTRLSIL.

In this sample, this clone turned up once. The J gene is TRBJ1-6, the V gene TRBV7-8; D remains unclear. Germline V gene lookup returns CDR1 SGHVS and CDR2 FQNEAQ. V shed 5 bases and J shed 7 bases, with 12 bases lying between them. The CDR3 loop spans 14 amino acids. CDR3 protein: CASSLSGWNSPLHF. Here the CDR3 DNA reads TGTGCCAGCAGCCTATCAGGATGGAATTCACCCCTCCACTTT.

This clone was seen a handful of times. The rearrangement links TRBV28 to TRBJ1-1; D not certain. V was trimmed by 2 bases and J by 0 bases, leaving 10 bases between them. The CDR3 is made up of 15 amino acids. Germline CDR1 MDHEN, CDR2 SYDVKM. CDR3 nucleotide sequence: TGTGCCAGCAGTTTAGCGACACCATTGAACACTGAAGCTTTCTTT. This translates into CASSLATPLNTEAFF.

CDR3 DNA: TGTGCCAGCAGCTTCGGTCTAGCCGGGGGGGCTAGCACAGATACGCAGTATTTT. Translated: CASSFGLAGGASTDTQYF. The gene calls are TRBV11-3 and TRBJ2-3; TRBD2 aligns across 8 bases. The germline gives CDR1 SGHNT, CDR2 YENEEA. The CDR3 has 18 residues. Trimming at V came to 3 bases and at J to 0 bases, leaving 11 bases not matched to a gene.

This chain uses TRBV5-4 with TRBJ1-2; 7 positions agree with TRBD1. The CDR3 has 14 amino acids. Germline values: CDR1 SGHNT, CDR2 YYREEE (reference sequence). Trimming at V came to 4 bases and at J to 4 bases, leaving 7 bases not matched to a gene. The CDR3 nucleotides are TGTGCCAGCAGCCCCCGGGGACAGCTCTATGGCTACACCTTC. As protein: CASSPRGQLYGYTF.

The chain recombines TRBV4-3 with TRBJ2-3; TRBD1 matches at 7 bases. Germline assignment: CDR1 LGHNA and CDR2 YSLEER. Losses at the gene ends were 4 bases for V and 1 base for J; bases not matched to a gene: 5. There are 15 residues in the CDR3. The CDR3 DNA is TGCGCCAGCAGCCGGCTGGGGACAGGCACAGATACGCAGTATTTT. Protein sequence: CASSRLGTGTDTQYF.

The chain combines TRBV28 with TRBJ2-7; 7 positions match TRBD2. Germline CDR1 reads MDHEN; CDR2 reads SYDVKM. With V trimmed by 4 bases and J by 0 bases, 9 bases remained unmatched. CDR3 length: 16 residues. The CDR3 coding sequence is TGTGCCAGCAGTTCCCGGCTAGCGGAGCTCTCCTACGAGCAGTACTTC. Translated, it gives CASSSRLAELSYEQYF.

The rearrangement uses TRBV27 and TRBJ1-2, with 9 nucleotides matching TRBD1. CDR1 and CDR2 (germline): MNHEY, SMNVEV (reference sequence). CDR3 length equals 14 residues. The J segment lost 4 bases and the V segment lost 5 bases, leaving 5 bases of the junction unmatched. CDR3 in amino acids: CASSTGTGSYGYTF. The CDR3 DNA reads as TGTGCCAGCAGTACCGGGACAGGGTCCTATGGCTACACCTTC.

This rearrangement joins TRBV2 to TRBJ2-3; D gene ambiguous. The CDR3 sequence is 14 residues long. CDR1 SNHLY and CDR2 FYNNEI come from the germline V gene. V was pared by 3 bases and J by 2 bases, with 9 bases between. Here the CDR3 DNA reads TGTGCCAGCAGTGATGGGCTCGTCACAGATACGCAGTATTTT. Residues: CASSDGLVTDTQYF.

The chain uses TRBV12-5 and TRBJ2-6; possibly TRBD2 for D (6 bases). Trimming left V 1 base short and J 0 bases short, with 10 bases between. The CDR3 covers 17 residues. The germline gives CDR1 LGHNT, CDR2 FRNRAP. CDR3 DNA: TGTGCTAGTGGTTTGGGGGACGGGAGCTCTGGGGCCAACGTCCTGACTTTC. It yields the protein CASGLGDGSSGANVLTF.

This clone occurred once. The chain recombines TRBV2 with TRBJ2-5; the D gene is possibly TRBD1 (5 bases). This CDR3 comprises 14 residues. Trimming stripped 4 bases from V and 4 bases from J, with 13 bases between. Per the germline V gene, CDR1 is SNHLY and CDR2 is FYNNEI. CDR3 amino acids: CASSGPPRGETQYF. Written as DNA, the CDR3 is TGTGCCAGCAGTGGACCGCCTAGGGGAGAGACCCAGTACTTC.

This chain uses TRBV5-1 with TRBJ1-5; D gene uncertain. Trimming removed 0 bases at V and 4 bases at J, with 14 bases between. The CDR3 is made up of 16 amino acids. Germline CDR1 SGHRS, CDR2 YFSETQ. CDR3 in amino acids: CASSLDSLRANQPQHF. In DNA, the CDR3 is TGCGCCAGCAGCTTGGATAGCCTGAGAGCTAATCAGCCCCAGCATTTT.

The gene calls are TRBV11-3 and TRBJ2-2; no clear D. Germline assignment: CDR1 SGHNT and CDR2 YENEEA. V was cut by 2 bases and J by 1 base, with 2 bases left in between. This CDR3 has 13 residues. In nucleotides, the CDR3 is TGTGCCAGCAGCTTACGGAACACCGGGGAGCTGTTTTTT. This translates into CASSLRNTGELFF.

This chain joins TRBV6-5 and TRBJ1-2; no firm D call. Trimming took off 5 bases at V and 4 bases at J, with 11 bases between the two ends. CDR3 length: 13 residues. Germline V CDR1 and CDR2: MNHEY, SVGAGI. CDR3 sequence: CASSGGVVYGYTF. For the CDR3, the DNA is TGTGCCAGCAGTGGCGGAGTCGTCTATGGCTACACCTTC.